The clone carrying this T cell receptor beta chain was counted once. The entry originates in a study of T cell changes during pregnancy in multiple sclerosis. Profiling relied on immunoSEQ multiplex PCR, and the TCRdb table lists in-frame clones only, not all of them. Here the sample spans 50,000 to 75,000 clones, 85% to 95% being singletons. CDR1 SNHLY and CDR2 FYNNEI come from the germline V gene. The length of the CDR3 is 15 residues. Trimming cost V 2 bases and J 7 bases; bases outside gene matches: 5. The starting material was CD8+ T cells from peripheral blood mononuclear cells, obtained in the third trimester of pregnancy. The chain is built from TRBV2 and TRBJ1-4, with 9 bases matching TRBD1. The origin of this receptor is a female donor with multiple sclerosis, enrolled in a pregnancy study. The CDR3 here is CASSERGQGGEKLFF. CDR3 nucleotides: TGTGCCAGCAGTGAACGGGGACAGGGCGGTGAAAAACTGTTTTTT.